The 25 T cell receptor beta chains presented below share a single source sample, sequenced in a study of tumor-infiltrating lymphocytes in localized non-small cell lung cancer. Only in-frame clones appear in the TCRdb table, and some are missing; sequencing was by immunoSEQ multiplex PCR. The sample holds about 23,000 clones, 73% seen once. The sequencing input was lung tumor tissue. The receptors were gathered from a human donor with non-small cell lung cancer.

This chain joins TRBV5-1 and TRBJ2-3, with 10 bases aligning to TRBD2. The V segment lost 5 bases and the J segment 5 bases; nucleotides outside the gene matches: 8. CDR3 length: 15 amino acids. The V gene's germline CDR1 is SGHRS and CDR2 YFSETQ. As DNA, the CDR3 is TGCGCCAGCAGAATGACACTAGCGGGGCAAGATACGCAGTATTTT. Translation: CASRMTLAGQDTQYF.

The chain combines TRBV19 with TRBJ2-7; no firm D call. The CDR3 covers 14 residues. V was pared by 3 bases and J by 3 bases, with 12 bases between. Germline assignment: CDR1 LNHDA and CDR2 SQIVND (reference sequence). CDR3 sequence reads: CASSISSASYEQYF. CDR3 coding DNA: TGTGCCAGTAGTATCAGCTCAGCGAGCTACGAGCAGTACTTC.

The chain combines TRBV7-6 with TRBJ2-2, with D hard to call. CDR3 length equals 12 residues. Germline V gene sequence: CDR1 SGHVS, CDR2 FNYEAQ. V dropped 5 bases and J dropped 8 bases, with 9 bases sitting between them. CDR3 sequence reads: CASSPTSGELFF. In nucleotides, the CDR3 is TGTGCCAGCAGCCCGACCTCTGGGGAGCTGTTTTTT.

The gene calls are TRBV4-1 and TRBJ1-4; no definite D call. Germline CDR1 MGHRA, CDR2 YSYEKL. Trimming cost V 5 bases and J 8 bases, with 18 bases left between them. The CDR3 is 15 residues long. The CDR3 DNA reads as TGCGCCAGCAGCATCGTAGTGGATGACGGAGAAAAACTGTTTTTT. Protein: CASSIVVDDGEKLFF.

The V and J genes are TRBV7-3 and TRBJ2-5; D gene ambiguous. This CDR3 has 13 residues. CDR1 and CDR2 from the germline V gene are SGHTA and FQGTGA. V lost 1 base and J 5 bases, leaving 8 bases between the germline ends. CDR3 nucleotides: TGTGCCAGCAGCTTAAGTGGCTGGGAGACCCAGTACTTC. It translates to CASSLSGWETQYF.

V and J are TRBV7-2 and TRBJ2-2, with unresolved D. V lost 2 bases to trimming and J lost 4 bases, with 11 bases between them. CDR1 SGHTA and CDR2 FQGNSA come from the germline V gene. The CDR3 is 15 amino acids. The CDR3 bases are TGTGCCAGCAGCTTATTGGGTCAGCGCACCGGGGAGCTGTTTTTT. Translating it yields CASSLLGQRTGELFF.

V is TRBV27 and J is TRBJ1-2, with D perhaps matching TRBD1 (6 bases). The V gene lost 6 bases and the J gene lost 5 bases, with 16 bases spanning the gap. Looked up from germline, CDR1 is MNHEY and CDR2 is SMNVEV (reference sequence). The CDR3 is made up of 14 amino acids. CDR3 protein: CASRFGRGQYGYTF. The CDR3 region has the DNA TGTGCCAGCAGATTCGGCAGGGGCCAATATGGCTACACCTTC.

This clone has a handful of counts. This chain uses TRBV6-1 with TRBJ1-6; D perhaps matches TRBD1 (6 bases). Germline loops: CDR1 MNHNS, CDR2 SASEGT. Trimming left V 6 bases short and J 7 bases short, with 13 bases between. CDR3 length: 14 amino acids. The CDR3 nucleotides are TGTGCCAGCAGCGAATTAGGGGGGAATTCACCCCTCCACTTT. Translation gives CASSELGGNSPLHF.

This clone showed up just a few times. This chain uses TRBV11-1 with TRBJ2-3; D perhaps matches TRBD2 (5 bases). The ends were cut back, 3 bases at V and 8 bases at J, with 15 bases in the middle. Germline lookup yields CDR1 SGHAT and CDR2 FQDESV (reference sequence). The CDR3 totals 14 residues. CDR3 nucleotide sequence: TGTGCCAGCAGCTTCGGATCGGACTTCGGTACGCAGTATTTT. It yields the protein CASSFGSDFGTQYF. The complete variable domain, with remaining parts taken from reference TRBV11-1 and TRBJ2-3, reads EAEVAQSPRYKITEKSQAVAFWCDPISGHATLYWYRQILGQGPELLVQFQDESVVDDSQLPKDRFSAERLKGVDSTLKIQPAELGDSAMYLCASSFGSDFGTQYFGPGTRLTVL.

V is TRBV18 and J is TRBJ1-2; D is unresolved. Trimming stripped 2 bases from V and 2 bases from J, with 12 bases between. CDR3 length equals 15 residues. Per the germline V gene, CDR1 is KGHSH and CDR2 is LQKENI. Here the CDR3 DNA reads TGTGCCAGCTCACCAAAGGTCTCTAACAACTATGGCTACACCTTC. Its translation: CASSPKVSNNYGYTF.

Only one count was recorded for this clone. This chain joins TRBV7-2 and TRBJ2-3, with D hard to call. The CDR3 consists of 13 residues. CDR1 is SGHTA, CDR2 FQGNSA, per germline. Between the trimmed V and J ends, which lost 2 bases and 3 bases, there was a span of 6 bases. CDR3 in DNA: TGTGCCAGCAGCTTAATACTAACAGATACGCAGTATTTT. This gives the protein CASSLILTDTQYF. Full variable domain (rest looked up from reference TRBV7-2 and TRBJ2-3): GAGVSQSPSNKVTEKGKDVELRCDPISGHTALYWYRQSLGQGLEFLIYFQGNSAPDKSGLPSDRFSAERTGGSVSTLTIQRTQQEDSAVYLCASSLILTDTQYFGPGTRLTVL.

The chain is built from TRBV7-8 and TRBJ1-3, with TRBD1 matching over 9 bases. The germline CDR1 and CDR2 sequences are SGHVS and FQNEAQ. The CDR3 extends over 15 amino acids. With 5 bases clipped from V and 8 bases from J, the junction kept 10 bases outside the gene matches. DNA for the CDR3: TGTGCCAGCAGCGCCCAAGTAGGACAGGGGTACACCATATATTTT. Translated: CASSAQVGQGYTIYF.

V is TRBV7-2 and J is TRBJ1-2, with D tentatively TRBD1 (5 bases). Trimming stripped 8 bases from V and 5 bases from J, with 12 bases between. This CDR3 is 12 amino acids long. CDR1 is SGHTA and CDR2 is FQGNSA in the germline V gene. The CDR3 DNA reads TGTGCCAGCGGCCAGGGCGCGTATGGCTACACCTTC. It codes for CASGQGAYGYTF. Filled out from reference TRBV7-2 and TRBJ1-2, the complete variable domain reads GAGVSQSPSNKVTEKGKDVELRCDPISGHTALYWYRQSLGQGLEFLIYFQGNSAPDKSGLPSDRFSAERTGGSVSTLTIQRTQQEDSAVYLCASGQGAYGYTFGSGTRLTVV.

V gene TRBV7-9 combines with J gene TRBJ2-7; D call uncertain. Per the germline V gene, CDR1 is SEHNR and CDR2 is FQNEAQ (reference sequence). With 6 bases removed from V and 4 bases from J, the gap between germline ends came to 13 bases. This CDR3 has 13 residues. For the CDR3, the DNA is TGTGCCAGCAGACGCTCCGACGGGTACGAGCAGTACTTC. Its protein product is CASRRSDGYEQYF.

The CDR3 DNA reads as TGTGCCAGCAGCTCAATCCGTAGCCCCAATGAGCAGTTCTTC. Protein sequence: CASSSIRSPNEQFF. The chain combines TRBV11-3 with TRBJ2-1; D uncertain. Germline CDR1 reads SGHNT; CDR2 reads YENEEA. The CDR3 totals 14 residues. V lost 4 bases and J 6 bases, leaving 13 bases between the germline ends.

In its sample, this clone was seen a few times. The rearrangement links TRBV10-1 to TRBJ1-5, with D maybe TRBD1 (6 bases). The CDR3 has 13 amino acids. CDR1 WNHNN and CDR2 SYGVQD come from the germline V gene (reference sequence). Trimming removed 6 bases from V and 7 bases from J, with 13 bases in between. CDR3 in DNA: TGCGCCAGCAGCGGAACAGGGACCCAGCCCCAGCATTTT. It encodes CASSGTGTQPQHF.

This chain links TRBV4-3 with TRBJ2-7; TRBD1 matches at 8 bases. V dropped 1 base and J dropped 5; count of bases not matched to a gene: 4. In germline, CDR1 is LGHNA, CDR2 YSLEER. The CDR3 is 14 residues long. The CDR3 is CASSQGDRSNEQYF. The CDR3 nucleotides read TGCGCCAGCAGCCAAGGGGACAGGAGCAACGAGCAGTACTTC.

This clone was recorded a few times. The chain combines TRBV7-6 with TRBJ1-2; D possibly corresponds to TRBD1 (5 bases). Trimming took 3 bases from V and 3 from J, leaving 17 bases between them. Germline V gene data show CDR1 as SGHVS and CDR2 as FNYEAQ. The CDR3 contains 16 residues. The CDR3 protein is CASSFAAGTRDYGYTF. The CDR3 DNA follows: TGTGCCAGCAGCTTTGCCGCCGGGACGCGCGACTATGGCTACACCTTC.

V usage is TRBV6-5 and J usage is TRBJ2-3; D is undetermined. The ends were cut back, 0 bases at V and 5 bases at J, with 12 bases in the middle. The CDR3 has 15 residues. Germline V gives CDR1 MNHEY, CDR2 SVGAGI. In DNA form, the CDR3 reads TGTGCCAGCAGTTACTCGGCAAGGCGAGGAGATACGCAGTATTTT. Its translation: CASSYSARRGDTQYF.

In this sample, this clone turned up once. The rearrangement links TRBV10-1 to TRBJ2-1; 7 nucleotides match TRBD2. Germline-derived CDR1 and CDR2 are WNHNN and SYGVQD (reference sequence). This CDR3 has 14 residues. V lost 6 bases, J lost 5 bases, and 7 bases stayed unmatched. The CDR3 here is CASSSTSRNNEQFF. The CDR3 region has the DNA TGCGCCAGCAGCTCGACTAGCAGAAACAATGAGCAGTTCTTC.

This clone came up a few times. The chain employs TRBV5-1 and TRBJ1-1; tentative D call: TRBD1 (5 bases). The V end lost 3 bases, the J end lost 3 bases, and 15 bases lay between the germline ends. The CDR3 contains 15 residues. The germline V gene encodes CDR1 SGHRS and CDR2 YFSETQ. CDR3 in DNA: TGCGCCAGCAGCTATACAGGCCCAAGGGACACTGAAGCTTTCTTT. This encodes CASSYTGPRDTEAFF.

The chain is built from TRBV28 and TRBJ1-1; possibly TRBD1 for D (5 bases). Trimming stripped 7 bases from V and 8 bases from J, with 17 bases between. The CDR3 runs 13 residues. CDR1 MDHEN and CDR2 SYDVKM come from the germline V gene. This chain's CDR3 is CASNSGGVREAFF. CDR3 nucleotides: TGTGCCAGCAATTCCGGGGGTGTCCGAGAAGCTTTCTTT.

This chain connects TRBV5-5 to TRBJ1-1; D remains ambiguous. Germline values: CDR1 SGHKS, CDR2 YYEKEE (reference sequence). V lost 3 bases and J lost 3, with 9 bases in between. This CDR3 spans 13 amino acids. The CDR3 DNA follows: TGTGCCAGCAGCTCGGCCCGAGACACTGAAGCTTTCTTT. Translated, it gives CASSSARDTEAFF.

The chain employs TRBV10-1 and TRBJ2-5; 7 bases fit TRBD2. Germline V gives CDR1 WNHNN, CDR2 SYGVQD (reference sequence). V dropped 11 bases and J dropped 5; count of bases not matched to a gene: 11. The CDR3 consists of 13 residues. CDR3 DNA: TGCGCCGGATCGCCCGGGGGGAACGAGACCCAGTACTTC. Translating it yields CAGSPGGNETQYF.

The genes are TRBV18 and TRBJ2-6, with D possibly matching TRBD1 (6 bases). Per germline, CDR1 KGHSH and CDR2 LQKENI. This CDR3 spans 16 amino acids. Between the trimmed V and J ends, which lost 3 bases and 4 bases, there was a span of 13 bases. CDR3 DNA sequence: TGTGCCAGCTCACCGGATCGACAGGCCGGGGCCAACGTCCTGACTTTC. This translates into CASSPDRQAGANVLTF.